The clone carrying this T cell receptor beta chain appeared once. This specimen belongs to a study of blood T cell repertoires in COVID-19. Profiling relied on immunoSEQ multiplex PCR, and the TCRdb table lists in-frame clones only, not all of them. Of 150,000 to 200,000 clones in the sample, around 79% were seen once. The CDR3 has 15 residues. The ends lost 4 bases at V and 4 bases at J; junction bases unmatched: 5. The germline V gene has CDR1 LNHNV and CDR2 YYDKDF (reference sequence). Sequencing used PBMCs or T cells enriched from blood (not recorded which). This TCR was recovered from a man aged 45-65 years who had recovered from COVID-19. V is TRBV15 and J is TRBJ2-5; 11 nucleotides line up with TRBD1. Here the CDR3 DNA reads TGTGCCACCAGCACCGGACAGGGGGCGGGAGAGACCCAGTACTTC. Encoded protein: CATSTGQGAGETQYF.